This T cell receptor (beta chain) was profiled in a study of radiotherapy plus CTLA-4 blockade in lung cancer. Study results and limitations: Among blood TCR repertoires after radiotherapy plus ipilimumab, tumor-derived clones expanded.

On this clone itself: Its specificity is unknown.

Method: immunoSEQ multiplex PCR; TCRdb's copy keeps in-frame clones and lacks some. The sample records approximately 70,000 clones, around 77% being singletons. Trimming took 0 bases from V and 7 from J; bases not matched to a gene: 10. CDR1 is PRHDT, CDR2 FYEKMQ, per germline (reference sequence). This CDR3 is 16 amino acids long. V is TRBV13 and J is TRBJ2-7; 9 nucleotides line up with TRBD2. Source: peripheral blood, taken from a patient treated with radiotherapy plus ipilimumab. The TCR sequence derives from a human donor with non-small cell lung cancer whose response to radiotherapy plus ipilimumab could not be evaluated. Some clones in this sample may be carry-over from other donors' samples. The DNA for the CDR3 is TGTGCCAGCAGCTTAGGGCGGGGGGGCCGCTTAAGGGAGCAGTACTTC. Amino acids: CASSLGRGGRLREQYF.